The present TCR beta chain was sequenced within a study of blood T cells in healthy people across ages. About the study: Per two T cells, template switching captured roughly one barcoded beta molecule.

Primers used in a second PCR of roughly 6 to 11 cycles were a sample-barcoded 5' primer and a J-beta primer mix. TCRdb reprocessed the 5' RACE reads via MiXCR and lists one record per CDR3 protein. The table shows around 2 million distinct CDR3 sequences, with about 39% occurring only once. As for this clonotype: What it binds is not known.

Study observations and caveats: Samples with more naive T cells showed higher observed beta diversity.

This CDR3 has 15 amino acids. V lost 8 bases to trimming and J lost 4 bases, with 17 bases between them. Germline CDR1 LNHNV, CDR2 YYDKDF (reference sequence). The individuals who served as donors were healthy Caucasians living in Russia, aged about 6 to 90. The sequenced sample was blood. The rearrangement links TRBV15 to TRBJ2-2, with D perhaps being TRBD1 or TRBD2 (5 bases each). The receptor comes from a human donor in good health. The CDR3 DNA reads TGTGCCACCTCTGGCGTCGGGGCGTCCACCGGGGAGCTGTTTTTT. This translates into CATSGVGASTGELFF. Together with reference TRBV15 and TRBJ2-2, the CDR3 gives the full variable domain: DAMVIQNPRYQVTQFGKPVTLSCSQTLNHNVMYWYQQKSSQAPKLLFHYYDKDFNNEADTPDNFQSRRPNTSFCFLDIRSPGLGDTAMYLCATSGVGASTGELFFGEGSRLTVL.